This T cell receptor (beta chain) was identified during a study of identical twins. The sample holds a few counts of this clonotype. CDR1 and CDR2 (germline): DFQATT, SNEGSKA (reference sequence). The CDR3 is made up of 15 amino acids. The V segment lost 3 bases and the J segment 8 bases; nucleotides outside the gene matches: 8. TCRdb re-called the 5' RACE reads through MiXCR, storing one row per CDR3 protein. The data hold over 200,000 distinct CDR3 sequences, with roughly a tenth observed a single time. The sequence came from a man aged 45-65 years in good health. The rearrangement uses TRBV20-1 and TRBJ2-1; 12 bases line up with TRBD2. Sequencing input: memory T cells sorted from blood. The CDR3 bases are TGCAGTGCTAGGGACCTAGCGGGAGGGCCCGATGAGCAGTTCTTC. This translates into CSARDLAGGPDEQFF.